A single sample gave rise to the 29 T cell receptor beta chains below, sequenced in a study of blood T cell repertoires in COVID-19. This table comes from immunoSEQ multiplex PCR, and its TCRdb copy is limited to in-frame clones, with some not included. Of around 140,000 clones listed, approximately 84% are singletons. The sample comprised PBMCs or T cells enriched from blood (not recorded which). The receptors were sampled from a woman aged 50 to 65 with acute COVID-19.

This clone has just a few counts. The chain couples TRBV5-4 to TRBJ2-5; TRBD2 agrees at 7 bases. CDR3 length: 15 residues. The junction had 9 bases not matched to a gene; V was cut back by 3 bases and J by 4 bases. Looked up from germline, CDR1 is SGHNT and CDR2 is YYREEE (reference sequence). CDR3 DNA sequence: TGTGCCAGCAGCTCCAAGGAGGTAGCGGGAGAGACCCAGTACTTC. It yields the protein CASSSKEVAGETQYF.

This chain connects TRBV2 to TRBJ1-5, with 12 bases lining up with TRBD1. The CDR3 totals 15 residues. Trimming at V came to 6 bases and at J to 5 bases, leaving 5 bases not matched to a gene. The germline CDR1 and CDR2 sequences are SNHLY and FYNNEI. CDR3 bases: TGTGCCAGCAGCGGCGGGACAGGGGGCGATCAGCCCCAGCATTTT. Translating it yields CASSGGTGGDQPQHF. Together with reference TRBV2 and TRBJ1-5, the CDR3 gives the full variable domain: EPEVTQTPSHQVTQMGQEVILRCVPISNHLYFYWYRQILGQKVEFLVSFYNNEISEKSEIFDDQFSVERPDGSNFTLKIRSTKLEDSAMYFCASSGGTGGDQPQHFGDGTRLSIL.

This clone was found once. The chain has TRBV19 and TRBJ2-1, with 7 nucleotides matching TRBD2. With V trimmed by 10 bases and J by 9 bases, 21 bases remained unmatched. CDR1 is LNHDA, CDR2 SQIVND, per germline (reference sequence). This CDR3 spans 16 amino acids. CDR3 nucleotide sequence: TGTGCCACCAGTCGACTGGCGGGAGTCGGGGTGAGTGAGCAGTTCTTC. Protein sequence: CATSRLAGVGVSEQFF.

V is TRBV5-1 and J is TRBJ1-1; D gene uncertain. Germline CDR1 SGHRS, CDR2 YFSETQ. The CDR3 covers 15 residues. Trimming cost V 0 bases and J 6 bases, with 15 bases left between them. CDR3 bases: TGCGCCAGCAGCTTGGAAGGTCGAGAGGTCCCTGAAGCTTTCTTT. It codes for CASSLEGREVPEAFF.

The chain recombines TRBV9 with TRBJ1-2; possible D gene TRBD1, 5 bases. From germline, CDR1 is SGDLS and CDR2 YYNGEE. The CDR3 covers 15 residues. V was shortened by 0 bases and J by 4 bases, with 13 bases between the two germline ends. The CDR3 region has the DNA TGTGCCAGCAGCGTAGCTCGGTCAGGGTCCTATGGCTACACCTTC. Translating it yields CASSVARSGSYGYTF.

This chain links TRBV29-1 with TRBJ2-3; weak D call: TRBD1 (5 bases). Germline lookup yields CDR1 SQVTM and CDR2 ANQGSEA. The CDR3 contains 16 residues. Trimming removed 3 bases from V and 7 bases from J, with 23 bases in between. The CDR3 region has the DNA TGCAGCGTTGAGGGAAATATAGGACACCACCTAAATACGCAGTATTTT. This gives the protein CSVEGNIGHHLNTQYF.

This clone was seen only a few times. This chain joins TRBV11-2 and TRBJ1-6, with D tentatively TRBD1 (5 bases). CDR1 is SGHAT and CDR2 is FQNNGV in the germline V gene. This CDR3 region has 15 residues. Deletions cut 1 base from V and 14 bases from J, with 18 bases between. The DNA of the CDR3 is TGTGCCAGCAGCTTAGGGGGACTTGGGGGGAGGTCCCTCCACTTT. Translated, it gives CASSLGGLGGRSLHF.

The CDR3 coding sequence is TGTGCTAGTGTCCAGGGGATTAGCAATCAGCCCCAGCATTTT. Amino acid sequence: CASVQGISNQPQHF. The chain has TRBV12-5 and TRBJ1-5; weak D call: TRBD1 (6 bases). CDR1 LGHNT and CDR2 FRNRAP come from the germline V gene. This CDR3 is 14 amino acids long. Deletions cut 7 bases from V and 0 bases from J, with 10 bases between.

The chain recombines TRBV2 with TRBJ2-2; no clear D. The CDR3 covers 15 residues. CDR1 SNHLY and CDR2 FYNNEI come from the germline V gene. Trimming pared 6 bases from V and 4 bases from J, leaving 15 bases between. The CDR3, as DNA: TGTGCCAGCAGCGACTGGTCTCTCGGCACCGGGGAGCTGTTTTTT. Protein: CASSDWSLGTGELFF.

This clone appeared a few times. This chain connects TRBV6-2 or TRBV6-3 to TRBJ1-5, with D tentatively TRBD1 (6 bases). This CDR3 has 15 amino acids. Germline V lookup: CDR1 MNHEY, CDR2 SVGEGT. The V end was cut by 6 bases, the J end by 6 bases, with 18 bases between. CDR3 in DNA: TGTGCCAGCAGCTCTCTATCGGGGGGCCTTCAGCCCCAGCATTTT. It encodes CASSSLSGGLQPQHF.

The rearrangement links TRBV25-1 to TRBJ2-5; 7 positions agree with TRBD2. V lost 3 bases to trimming and J lost 5 bases; unmatched junction nucleotides: 15. Germline V gives CDR1 MGHDK, CDR2 SYGVNS. CDR3 length equals 17 residues. This CDR3 is CASSEPRMGGGPETQYF. The CDR3 nucleotides are TGTGCCAGCAGTGAGCCCAGGATGGGGGGAGGGCCGGAGACCCAGTACTTC.

The CDR3 DNA sequence: TGTGCCAGCAGCTTAGCGTACAGGGAAGGTGAAAAACTGTTTTTT. Amino acids: CASSLAYREGEKLFF. V and J are TRBV7-9 and TRBJ1-4; D is perhaps TRBD1 (6 bases). CDR1 SEHNR and CDR2 FQNEAQ come from the germline V gene (reference sequence). The V end was cut by 0 bases, the J end by 7 bases, with 12 bases between. The CDR3 length is 15 residues.

The V and J genes are TRBV27 and TRBJ1-2; D possibly corresponds to TRBD1 (6 bases). V lost 5 bases to trimming and J lost 4 bases, with 11 bases between them. There are 13 residues in the CDR3. CDR1 is MNHEY, CDR2 SMNVEV, per germline (reference sequence). CDR3 DNA sequence: TGTGCCAGCAGTCCGCAGGGGTTCTATGGCTACACCTTC. It codes for CASSPQGFYGYTF.

This clone has only one observation. J is TRBJ2-2 and V is TRBV6-2 or TRBV6-3; TRBD2 matches 10 bases. V was clipped by 6 bases and J by 1 base; unmatched bases: 5. The germline CDR1 and CDR2 sequences are MNHEY and SVGEGT. CDR3 length equals 16 residues. The CDR3 DNA is TGTGCCAGCAGCCTAGCGGGAGTAGGGAACACCGGGGAGCTGTTTTTT. Residues: CASSLAGVGNTGELFF.

CDR3 bases: TGTGCCAGCAGCTCTTGGAGGGCCCGGAGGAATGAGCAGTTCTTC. Its translation: CASSSWRARRNEQFF. The rearrangement joins TRBV7-2 to TRBJ2-1; D may be TRBD2 (6 bases). V gave up 4 bases and J gave up 7 bases, with 17 bases separating them. Germline CDR1 reads SGHTA; CDR2 reads FQGNSA. The CDR3 contains 15 residues.

V usage is TRBV14 and J usage is TRBJ2-3; D not certain. This CDR3 is built from 14 residues. V was clipped by 0 bases and J by 4 bases, with 8 bases between them. Per the germline V gene, CDR1 is SGHDN and CDR2 is FVKESK. In nucleotides, the CDR3 is TGTGCCAGCAGCCAAGATCTCTACGCAGATACGCAGTATTTT. It is translated as CASSQDLYADTQYF.

The J gene is TRBJ1-5, the V gene TRBV30; D is possibly TRBD1 (6 bases). The CDR3 covers 13 residues. V shed 5 bases and J shed 7 bases, with 15 bases lying between them. The germline V gene encodes CDR1 GTSNPN and CDR2 SVGIG (reference sequence). Here the CDR3 DNA reads TGTGCCTGGGCGTCTCACAGGGCCCAGCCCCAGCATTTT. It codes for CAWASHRAQPQHF.

The chain has TRBV6-1 and TRBJ1-3, with D perhaps matching TRBD1 (6 bases). V lost 4 bases and J 3 bases, leaving 19 bases between the germline ends. The length of the CDR3 is 17 residues. Germline assignment: CDR1 MNHNS and CDR2 SASEGT. The CDR3 sequence: CASSVAKGEFYGNTIYF. In DNA form, the CDR3 reads TGTGCCAGCAGTGTCGCAAAGGGGGAGTTTTATGGAAACACCATATATTTT.

V is TRBV5-6 and J is TRBJ2-3; 8 positions agree with TRBD1. J lost 0 bases, V lost 4 bases, and 4 bases had no gene match. The CDR3 spans 15 residues. In germline, CDR1 is SGHDT, CDR2 YYEEEE. The CDR3 DNA is TGTGCCAGCAGCCAGGACAGGGTGAGCACAGATACGCAGTATTTT. It codes for CASSQDRVSTDTQYF.

The rearrangement uses TRBV2 and TRBJ1-5; D ambiguous. Germline V gene data show CDR1 as SNHLY and CDR2 as FYNNEI. V was trimmed by 3 bases and J by 3 bases, leaving 12 bases between them. The CDR3 extends over 15 amino acids. The DNA for the CDR3 is TGTGCCAGCAGTGATCCCAGACGGGTCAATCAGCCCCAGCATTTT. It codes for CASSDPRRVNQPQHF.

A single count supports this clone. Germline and junction disagree at one end, which may indicate a read error. The rearrangement joins TRBV7-7 to TRBJ1-3; weak D call: TRBD1 (6 bases). The CDR3 has 20 amino acids. In germline, CDR1 is SSHAT, CDR2 FNYEAQ (reference sequence). The DNA for the CDR3 is TGTGCTAGCAGCCCATCAGGGAGTTTTGCAGGGGACCTCTCTGGAAACACCATATATTTT. Amino acid sequence: CASSPSGSFAGDLSGNTIYF.

The chain recombines TRBV3-1 (or the pseudogene TRBV3-2) with TRBJ1-6; D uncertain. Germline V CDR1 and CDR2: LGHDT, YNNKEL (reference sequence). This CDR3 region has 18 residues. V was cut by 2 bases and J by 0 bases, with 14 bases left in between. For the CDR3, the DNA is TGTGCCAGCAGCCAAAACCGTAGAGGCAGCTCCTATAATTCACCCCTCCACTTT. This codes for CASSQNRRGSSYNSPLHF.

This clone was observed a few times. This chain uses TRBV24-1 with TRBJ1-1; 12 bases match TRBD1. This CDR3 has 16 residues. Trimming cost V 3 bases and J 4 bases; bases outside gene matches: 5. CDR1 KGHDR and CDR2 SFDVKD come from the germline V gene. For the CDR3, the DNA is TGTGCCACCAGTGATACCGGGACAGGGGGCTTCACTGAAGCTTTCTTT. Translating it yields CATSDTGTGGFTEAFF.

This clone was counted ten times or more. The chain uses TRBV7-9 and TRBJ1-6, with no clear D. CDR1 and CDR2 from the germline V gene are SEHNR and FQNEAQ (reference sequence). Trimming removed 1 base from V and 8 bases from J, with 6 bases in between. The CDR3 runs to 13 residues. As DNA, the CDR3 is TGTGCCAGCAGCTTAGTATTAGATTCACCCCTCCACTTT. It encodes CASSLVLDSPLHF.

V is TRBV9 and J is TRBJ2-1; 9 bases align to TRBD2. V gave up 2 bases and J gave up 6 bases; unmatched junction bases: 9. Germline-derived CDR1 and CDR2 are SGDLS and YYNGEE. CDR3 length: 16 amino acids. DNA for the CDR3: TGTGCCAGCAGCGTTAGCGGGAGCAATTGGGGCAATGAGCAGTTCTTC. Translating gives CASSVSGSNWGNEQFF.

The CDR3 coding sequence is TGCGCCAGCCCCCGGGGGGGGACGACCAGGAAGTACTTC. This sequence encodes CASPRGGTTRKYF. The chain is built from TRBV23-1 and TRBJ2-7; 8 bases match TRBD2. Being an ORF, TRBV23-1 has a function that is uncertain. V lost 8 bases and J lost 11; bases outside the gene matches: 14. This CDR3 comprises 13 residues.

This clone was counted a single time. This chain links TRBV20-1 with TRBJ2-3; no firm D call. The V gene's germline CDR1 is DFQATT and CDR2 SNEGSKA (reference sequence). V lost 6 bases to trimming and J lost 4 bases, with 5 bases between them. The CDR3 is 10 amino acids. In nucleotides, the CDR3 is TGCAGTGCCCAGGCAGATACGCAGTATTTT. Its protein product is CSAQADTQYF.

The rearrangement uses TRBV5-1 and TRBJ2-1; no clear D. The germline V and J ends were trimmed by 0 bases and 5 bases, with 6 bases remaining between them. From germline, CDR1 is SGHRS and CDR2 YFSETQ. The CDR3 covers 13 residues. The CDR3 nucleotides read TGCGCCAGCAGCTTGGCGGTTAACAATGAGCAGTTCTTC. The encoded protein is CASSLAVNNEQFF.

The chain is built from TRBV7-9 and TRBJ2-3, with D perhaps matching TRBD2 (7 bases). Per the germline V gene, CDR1 is SEHNR and CDR2 is FQNEAQ (reference sequence). V was trimmed by 10 bases and J by 7 bases, leaving 18 bases between them. CDR3 length: 13 residues. The CDR3 here is CATRQAGAHTQYF. The CDR3 DNA is TGTGCCACTCGGCAGGCGGGGGCTCATACGCAGTATTTT.